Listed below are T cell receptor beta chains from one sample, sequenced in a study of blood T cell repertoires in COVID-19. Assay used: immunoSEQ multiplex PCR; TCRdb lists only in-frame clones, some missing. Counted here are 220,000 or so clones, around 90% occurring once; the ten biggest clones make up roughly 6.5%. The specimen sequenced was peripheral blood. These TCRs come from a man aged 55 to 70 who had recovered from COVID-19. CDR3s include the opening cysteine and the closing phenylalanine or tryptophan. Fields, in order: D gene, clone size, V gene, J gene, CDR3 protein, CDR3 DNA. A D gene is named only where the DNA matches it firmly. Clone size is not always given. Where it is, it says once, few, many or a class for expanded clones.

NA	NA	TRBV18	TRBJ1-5	CASSTSPPGGNQPQHF	TGTGCCAGCTCAACTTCACCGCCGGGTGGTAATCAGCCCCAGCATTTT
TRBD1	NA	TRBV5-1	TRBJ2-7	CASSFYDARTGNSYEQYF	TGCGCCAGCAGCTTTTATGACGCGAGGACAGGTAACTCCTACGAGCAGTACTTC
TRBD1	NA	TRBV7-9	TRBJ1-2	CASTPGGPYGYTF	TGTGCCAGCACCCCAGGGGGTCCCTATGGCTACACCTTC
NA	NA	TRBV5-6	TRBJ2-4	CASSLELAKNIQYF	TGTGCCAGCAGCTTGGAACTAGCCAAAAACATTCAGTACTTC
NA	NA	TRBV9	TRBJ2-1	CASSPLLGGPNEQFF	TGTGCCAGCAGCCCGTTATTGGGGGGGCCCAATGAGCAGTTCTTC
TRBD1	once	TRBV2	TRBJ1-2	CASSETGQHNYGYTF	TGTGCCAGCAGTGAAACGGGACAGCATAACTATGGCTACACCTTC
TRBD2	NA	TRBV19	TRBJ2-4	CATLKRGAKNIQYF	TGTGCCACATTGAAGCGGGGAGCCAAAAACATTCAGTACTTC
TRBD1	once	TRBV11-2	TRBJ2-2	CASKHGDRANTGELFF	TGTGCCAGCAAACACGGGGACAGGGCGAACACCGGGGAGCTGTTTTTT
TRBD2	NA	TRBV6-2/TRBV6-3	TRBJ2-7	CASSHASGEQYF	TGTGCCAGCAGCCACGCTAGCGGCGAGCAGTACTTC
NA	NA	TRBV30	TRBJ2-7	CAWKSQVYEQYF	TGTGCCTGGAAGTCCCAGGTCTACGAGCAGTACTTC
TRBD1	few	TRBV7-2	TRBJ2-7	CASATGTGTYEQYF	TGTGCCAGCGCCACCGGGACAGGGACCTACGAGCAGTACTTC
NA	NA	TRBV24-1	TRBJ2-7	CATSDPTRGEQYF	TGTGCCACCAGTGATCCAACACGGGGCGAGCAGTACTTC
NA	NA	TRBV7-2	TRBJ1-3	CASSLAGGGNTIYF	TGTGCCAGCAGCTTAGCTGGGGGCGGAAACACCATATATTTT
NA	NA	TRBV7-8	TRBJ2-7	CASSLKERSSYEQYF	TGTGCCAGCAGCTTAAAAGAGAGGAGCTCCTACGAGCAGTACTTC
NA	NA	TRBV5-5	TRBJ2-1	CASSFLRESYNEQFF	TGTGCCAGCAGCTTTCTGAGGGAGAGCTACAATGAGCAGTTCTTC
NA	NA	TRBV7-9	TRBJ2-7	CASRGGQGVLTYEQYF	TGTGCCAGCCGTGGAGGGCAGGGGGTGCTTACCTACGAGCAGTACTTC
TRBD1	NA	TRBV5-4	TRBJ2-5	CASSLGNLGQQETQYF	TGTGCCAGCAGCTTGGGGAATCTGGGACAGCAAGAGACCCAGTACTTC
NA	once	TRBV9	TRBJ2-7	CASSVDTRAYEQYF	TGTGCCAGCAGCGTAGATACGAGGGCCTACGAGCAGTACTTC
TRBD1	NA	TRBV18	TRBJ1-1	CASSSTGGKTEAFF	TGTGCCAGCTCATCTACAGGGGGCAAAACTGAAGCTTTCTTT
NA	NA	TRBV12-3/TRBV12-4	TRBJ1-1	CASSLVEDTEAFF	TGTGCCAGCAGTTTAGTGGAGGACACTGAAGCTTTCTTT
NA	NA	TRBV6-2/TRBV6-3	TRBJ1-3	CASSYRALGNTIYF	TGTGCCAGCAGTTACCGAGCCCTAGGAAACACCATATATTTT
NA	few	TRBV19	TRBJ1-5	CASSYQENQPQHF	TGTGCCAGTAGTTATCAGGAAAATCAGCCCCAGCATTTT
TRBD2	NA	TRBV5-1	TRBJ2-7	CASSFGAGGEYEQYF	TGCGCCAGCAGTTTCGGGGCGGGAGGGGAGTACGAGCAGTACTTC
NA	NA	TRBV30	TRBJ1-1	CAWSGQQNTEAFF	TGTGCCTGGAGTGGACAGCAGAACACTGAAGCTTTCTTT
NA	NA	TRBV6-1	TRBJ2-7	CASSDLYEQYF	TGTGCCAGCAGTGATCTGTACGAGCAGTACTTC
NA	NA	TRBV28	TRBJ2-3	CASSFPRTGGDTQYF	TGTGCCAGCAGTTTTCCTCGGACTGGCGGAGATACGCAGTATTTT
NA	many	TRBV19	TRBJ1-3	CASSPRFSSGNTIYF	TGTGCCAGTAGCCCCAGGTTCTCCTCTGGAAACACCATATATTTT
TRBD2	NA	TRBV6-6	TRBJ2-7	CASLRTLLAGYHEQYF	TGTGCCAGCCTCCGTACCCTACTAGCGGGATATCACGAGCAGTACTTC
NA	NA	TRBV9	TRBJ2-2	CASSVAGLANTGELFF	TGTGCCAGCAGCGTTGCGGGACTCGCGAACACCGGGGAGCTGTTTTTT
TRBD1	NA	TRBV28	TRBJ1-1	CASRQGGGTEAFF	TGTGCCAGCCGACAGGGCGGTGGCACTGAAGCTTTCTTT
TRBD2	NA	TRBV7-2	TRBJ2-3	CASSLGLAGGTDTQYF	TGTGCCAGCAGCCTCGGACTAGCGGGAGGCACAGATACGCAGTATTTT
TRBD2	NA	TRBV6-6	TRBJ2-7	CASSLSGRAADEQYF	TGTGCCAGCAGTTTAAGCGGGAGGGCCGCGGACGAGCAGTACTTC
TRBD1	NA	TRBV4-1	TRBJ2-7	CASSLFDRGPYEQYF	TGCGCCAGCAGCCTATTTGACAGGGGTCCCTACGAGCAGTACTTC
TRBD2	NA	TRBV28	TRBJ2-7	CASKRAGGYEQYF	TGTGCCAGCAAACGAGCGGGAGGCTACGAGCAGTACTTC
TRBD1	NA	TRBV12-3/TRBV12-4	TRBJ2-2	CASRRQGTGELFF	TGTGCCAGCAGAAGACAGGGGACCGGGGAGCTGTTTTTT
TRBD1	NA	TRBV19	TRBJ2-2	CASRGTGVHTGELFF	TGTGCCAGTAGGGGGACAGGGGTTCACACCGGGGAGCTGTTTTTT
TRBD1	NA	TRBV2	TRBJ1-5	CASSSNRGYQPQHF	TGTGCCAGCAGCAGTAACAGGGGGTATCAGCCCCAGCATTTT
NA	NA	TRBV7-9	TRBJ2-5	CASSLSGLGPGETQYF	TGTGCCAGCAGCTTATCTGGTTTGGGTCCAGGGGAGACCCAGTACTTC
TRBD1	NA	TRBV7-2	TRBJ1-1	CASSTSTGTGGNTEAFF	TGTGCCAGCAGCACCTCTACCGGGACAGGGGGGAACACTGAAGCTTTCTTT
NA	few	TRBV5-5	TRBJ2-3	CASSGRRSRQADTQYF	TGTGCCAGCAGCGGTCGGAGGTCAAGGCAGGCAGATACGCAGTATTTT
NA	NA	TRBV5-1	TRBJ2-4	CASSSTVAKNIQYF	TGCGCCAGCAGCTCGACTGTAGCCAAAAACATTCAGTACTTC
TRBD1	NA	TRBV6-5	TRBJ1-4	CASSSGGMDEKLFF	TGTGCCAGCAGTTCAGGGGGGATGGATGAAAAACTGTTTTTT
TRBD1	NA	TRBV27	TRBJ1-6	CASRPTGDRLHF	TGTGCCAGCAGGCCGACAGGGGACCGCCTCCACTTT
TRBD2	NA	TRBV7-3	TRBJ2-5	CASSRSSGREETQYF	TGTGCCAGCAGTCGGTCTAGCGGCAGGGAAGAGACCCAGTACTTC
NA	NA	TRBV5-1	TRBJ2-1	CASSLGSSYNEQFF	TGCGCCAGCAGCTTGGGGAGCTCCTACAATGAGCAGTTCTTC
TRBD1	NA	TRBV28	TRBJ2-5	CASSLRQGVYQETQYF	TGTGCCAGCAGTTTGAGGCAGGGGGTGTACCAAGAGACCCAGTACTTC
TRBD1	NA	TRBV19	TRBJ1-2	CASKEADRVVYGYTF	TGTGCCAGTAAGGAAGCGGACAGGGTTGTCTATGGCTACACCTTC
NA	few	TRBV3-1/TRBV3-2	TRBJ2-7	CASSQIGSGDYEQYF	TGTGCCAGCAGCCAGATAGGGTCGGGAGATTACGAGCAGTACTTC